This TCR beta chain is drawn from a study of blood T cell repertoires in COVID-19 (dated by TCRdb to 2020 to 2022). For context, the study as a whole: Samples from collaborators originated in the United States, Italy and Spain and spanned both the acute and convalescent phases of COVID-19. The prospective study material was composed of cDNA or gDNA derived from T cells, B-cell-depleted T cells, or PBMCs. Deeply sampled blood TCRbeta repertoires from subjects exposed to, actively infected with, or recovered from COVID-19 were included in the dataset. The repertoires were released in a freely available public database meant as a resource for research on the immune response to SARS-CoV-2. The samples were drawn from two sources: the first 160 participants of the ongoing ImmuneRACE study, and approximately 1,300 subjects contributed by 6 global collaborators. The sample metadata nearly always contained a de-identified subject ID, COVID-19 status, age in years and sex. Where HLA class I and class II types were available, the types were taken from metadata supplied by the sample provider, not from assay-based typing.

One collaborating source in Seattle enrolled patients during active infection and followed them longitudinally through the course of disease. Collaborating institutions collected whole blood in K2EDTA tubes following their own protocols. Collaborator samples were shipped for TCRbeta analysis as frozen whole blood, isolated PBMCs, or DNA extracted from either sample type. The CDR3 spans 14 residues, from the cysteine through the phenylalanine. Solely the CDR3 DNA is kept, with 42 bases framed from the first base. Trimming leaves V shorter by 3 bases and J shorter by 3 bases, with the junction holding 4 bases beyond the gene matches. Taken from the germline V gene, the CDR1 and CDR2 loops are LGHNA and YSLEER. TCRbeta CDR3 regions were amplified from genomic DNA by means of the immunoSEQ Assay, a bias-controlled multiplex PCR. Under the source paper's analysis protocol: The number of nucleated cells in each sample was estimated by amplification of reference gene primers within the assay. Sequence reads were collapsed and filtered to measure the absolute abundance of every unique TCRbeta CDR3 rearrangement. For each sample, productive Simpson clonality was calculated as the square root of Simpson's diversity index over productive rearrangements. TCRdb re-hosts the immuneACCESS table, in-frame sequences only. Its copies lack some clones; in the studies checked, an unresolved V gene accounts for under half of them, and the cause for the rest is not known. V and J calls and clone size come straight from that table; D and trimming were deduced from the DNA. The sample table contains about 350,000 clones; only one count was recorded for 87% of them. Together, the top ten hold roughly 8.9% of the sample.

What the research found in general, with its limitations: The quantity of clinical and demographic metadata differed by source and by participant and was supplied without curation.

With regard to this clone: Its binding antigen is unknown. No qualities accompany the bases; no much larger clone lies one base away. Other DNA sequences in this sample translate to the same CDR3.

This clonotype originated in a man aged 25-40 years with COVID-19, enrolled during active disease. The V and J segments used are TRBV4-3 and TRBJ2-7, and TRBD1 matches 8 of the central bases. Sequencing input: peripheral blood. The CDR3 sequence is CASSQEDRGYEQYF. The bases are TGCGCCAGCAGCCAGGAAGACAGGGGCTACGAGCAGTACTTC.